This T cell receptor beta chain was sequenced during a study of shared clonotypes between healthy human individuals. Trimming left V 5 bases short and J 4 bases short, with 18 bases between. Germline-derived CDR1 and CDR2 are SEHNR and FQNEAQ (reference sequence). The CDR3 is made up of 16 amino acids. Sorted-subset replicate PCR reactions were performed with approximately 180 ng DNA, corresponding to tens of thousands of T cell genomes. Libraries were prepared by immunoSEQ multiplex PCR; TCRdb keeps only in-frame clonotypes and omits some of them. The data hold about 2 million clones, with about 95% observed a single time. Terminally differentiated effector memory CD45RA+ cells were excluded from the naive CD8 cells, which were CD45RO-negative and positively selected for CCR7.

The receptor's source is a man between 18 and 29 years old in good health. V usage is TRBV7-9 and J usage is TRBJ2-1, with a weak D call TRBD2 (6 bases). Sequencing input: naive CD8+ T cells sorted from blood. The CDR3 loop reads CASSPSEGTGYNEQFF. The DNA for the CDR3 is TGTGCCAGCAGCCCTAGCGAGGGAACGGGATACAATGAGCAGTTCTTC.